A selection of T cell receptor beta chains follows, all from one sample in a study of T cells in Graves' hyperthyroidism and ophthalmopathy. TCRdb re-derived calls from the multiplex PCR reads in MiXCR, one entry per CDR3 protein. The table lists around 450,000 distinct CDR3 sequences, around a sixth of them singletons. The sequenced sample was blood. Receptors originate from a woman aged 18-29 years with Graves' hyperthyroidism. CDR3s include the opening cysteine and the closing phenylalanine or tryptophan. A D gene is named only where the DNA matches it firmly. Only some rows state a clone size, as once, few, many or a class for expanded clones.

d_call j_call v_call clone_size cdr3_length cdr3_nt cdr3_aa
. TRBJ2-1 TRBV5-1 many 18 TGCGCCAGCAGCTTGGTCGTTCTGGGTTGGGGTTCCTACAATGAGCAGTTCTTC CASSLVVLGWGSYNEQFF
. TRBJ2-1 TRBV6-2/TRBV6-3 many 14 TGTGCCAGCAGTTACTCGGCGGGACTCAATGAGCAGTTCTTC CASSYSAGLNEQFF
. TRBJ2-1 TRBV5-6 many 15 TGTGCCAGCAGCTTCCTTCGGACATATTACAATGAGCAGTTCTTC CASSFLRTYYNEQFF
. TRBJ2-1 TRBV20-1 . 18 TGCAGTGCTAGAGATCCTCCCCAGACCCGTAGCTCCTACAATGAGCAGTTCTTC CSARDPPQTRSSYNEQFF
. TRBJ1-4 TRBV5-1 . 15 TGCGCCAGCAGCTTGGAAGGGTATCAGGGTGAAAAACTGTTTTTT CASSLEGYQGEKLFF
. TRBJ2-7 TRBV3-1 many 16 TGTGCCAGCAGCCAATCTGGACGTGGGGACGCCCACGAGCAGTACTTC CASSQSGRGDAHEQYF
. TRBJ2-2 TRBV7-6 few 16 TGTGCCAGCAGCTTAGATATGGTCGAAGGCACCGGGGAGCTGTTTTTT CASSLDMVEGTGELFF
TRBD1 TRBJ2-5 TRBV29-1 few 11 TGCAGCGCGGGACAGGGTGCGACCCAGTACTTC CSAGQGATQYF
TRBD2 TRBJ2-2 TRBV3-1 . 17 TGTGCCAGCAGCCTCACTAGCGGGGGGGCCAGCACCGGGGAGCTGTTTTTT CASSLTSGGASTGELFF
TRBD1 TRBJ2-1 TRBV6-1 many 16 TGTGCCAGCACCTTGCGAGGGCAGGGGGCTCGGAATGAGCAGTTCTTC CASTLRGQGARNEQFF
TRBD2 TRBJ2-7 TRBV14 . 14 TGTGCCAGCAGTTCCCCGGGGGGGATCGACGAGCAGTACTTC CASSSPGGIDEQYF
. TRBJ2-1 TRBV27 few 15 TGTGCCAGCAGTTTAATCCGACTAGGAGGCAATGAGCAGTTCTTC CASSLIRLGGNEQFF
. TRBJ2-5 TRBV20-1 few 14 TGCAGTGCCCCCAAAGGGGCAGGAGTGGAGACCCAGTACTTC CSAPKGAGVETQYF
. TRBJ2-7 TRBV12-3/TRBV12-4 few 14 TGTGCCAGCAGTTTTGGTTCCCCCTCCTACGAGCAGTACTTC CASSFGSPSYEQYF
TRBD1 TRBJ2-5 TRBV11-2 many 17 TGTGCCAGCAGCTTAGGGGACAGGACAGGGCAATCGGCGACCCAGTACTTC CASSLGDRTGQSATQYF
TRBD2 TRBJ2-5 TRBV27 many 15 TGTGCCAGCAATCCGGCAGGCGGGGGTTTCAAGACCCAGTACTTC CASNPAGGGFKTQYF
TRBD1 TRBJ2-4 TRBV20-1 few 15 TGCAGTGCTACCCCCGGGACAGGGACAAAAAACATTCAGTACTTC CSATPGTGTKNIQYF
. TRBJ1-5 TRBV6-6 . 15 TGTGCCAGCAGTTACTTAAAGGGGCCCAATCAGCCCCAGCATTTT CASSYLKGPNQPQHF
TRBD1 TRBJ2-7 TRBV7-9 few 15 TGTGCCAGCAGCTCGCGGGCAGGGGGCGCGTACGAGCAGTACTTC CASSSRAGGAYEQYF
. TRBJ2-7 TRBV20-1 . 14 TGCAGTGCTAGGGGGCTTCAAGCCTACAATGAGCAGTACTTC CSARGLQAYNEQYF
. TRBJ2-7 TRBV15 many 14 TGTGCCACCAGCAGAGATACAGGGACCTACGAGCAGTACTTC CATSRDTGTYEQYF
TRBD1 TRBJ2-2 TRBV13 few 16 TGTGCCAGCAGCTCACGCCGGACAGGGTCCACCGGGGAGCTGTTTTTT CASSSRRTGSTGELFF
. TRBJ2-7 TRBV5-8 few 13 TGTGCCAGCAGCCGTCAGGGGAAGGACGAGCAGTACTTC CASSRQGKDEQYF
. TRBJ2-4 TRBV24-1 few 16 TGTGCCACCAGTGACGCGAGCACTAGAGCCAAAAACATTCAGTACTTC CATSDASTRAKNIQYF
. TRBJ1-2 TRBV6-2/TRBV6-3 . 14 TGTGCCAGCAGCCGACAGCTACAGAACTATGGCTACACCTTC CASSRQLQNYGYTF
. TRBJ2-1 TRBV12-3/TRBV12-4 many 19 TGTGCCAGCAGTTTAGTCAGGGGTCGGGGACTTAGCTCCTACAATGAGCAGTTCTTC CASSLVRGRGLSSYNEQFF
TRBD2 TRBJ2-7 TRBV28 many 14 TGTGCCAGCAGTCCCGGACTAGCGGACTACGAGCAGTACTTC CASSPGLADYEQYF
. TRBJ1-1 TRBV6-1 . 13 TGTGCCAGCACCTTCCTGGGGGAGACTGAAGCTTTCTTT CASTFLGETEAFF
TRBD1 TRBJ1-1 TRBV6-2/TRBV6-3 few 12 TGTGCCAGCAGTTACTCGGACAGGGAAGCTTTCTTT CASSYSDREAFF
. TRBJ1-1 TRBV25-1 few 15 TGTGCCAGCAGTGAATTAGGGGGTTTTAGCACTGAAGCTTTCTTT CASSELGGFSTEAFF
. TRBJ1-1 TRBV28 many 14 TGTGCCAGCAGTTCCCGACAATGGAACACTGAAGCTTTCTTT CASSSRQWNTEAFF
TRBD2 TRBJ2-7 TRBV9 . 15 TGTGCCAGCAGCGTAGGACTAGCGGGGGGGCATGAGCAGTACTTC CASSVGLAGGHEQYF
. TRBJ2-4 TRBV2 . 14 TGTGCCAGCAGTGCAATGGTAGCCAAAAACATTCAGTACTTC CASSAMVAKNIQYF
. TRBJ1-5 TRBV6-1 . 16 TGTGCCAGCAGGAAAGGGACTTCAGGGAGCAATCAGCCCCAGCATTTT CASRKGTSGSNQPQHF
. TRBJ2-3 TRBV15 few 12 TGTGCCACCAGCAGAGAAACAGGTACGCAGTATTTT CATSRETGTQYF
TRBD1 TRBJ2-7 TRBV28 many 14 TGTGCCAGCAGAGGTACAGGGGGTAACTACGAGCAGTACTTC CASRGTGGNYEQYF
. TRBJ2-1 TRBV6-1 few 13 TGTGCCAGCAGTGATGAGGTCTACAATGAGCAGTTCTTC CASSDEVYNEQFF
TRBD1 TRBJ2-1 TRBV12-3/TRBV12-4 . 13 TGTGCCAGCACCCCGGACAGGGCGAATGAGCAGTTCTTC CASTPDRANEQFF
. TRBJ2-3 TRBV9 . 18 TGTGCCAGCAGCGAAAGGTATTGGGGGGCAGGAAGCACAGATACGCAGTATTTT CASSERYWGAGSTDTQYF
. TRBJ2-2 TRBV14 few 16 TGTGCCAGCAGGCCTTTTAGCGGAGGAAACACCGGGGAGCTGTTTTTT CASRPFSGGNTGELFF
. TRBJ2-3 TRBV19 . 12 TGTGCCAGTAGTCTTGCCTTTTTTCCGCAGTATTTT CASSLAFFPQYF
. TRBJ2-1 TRBV5-1 . 17 TGCGCCAGCAGCTTGGCCGTTGTCGGGATCTCCTACAATGAGCAGTTCTTC CASSLAVVGISYNEQFF
TRBD1 TRBJ2-6 TRBV11-3 few 17 TGTGCCAGCAGCCCCGGGACAGGGATCTCTGGGGCCAACGTCCTGACTTTC CASSPGTGISGANVLTF
. TRBJ1-1 TRBV11-2 many 13 TGTGCCAGCAGCATTGGAGGGGGCACTGAAGCTTTCTTT CASSIGGGTEAFF
. TRBJ2-4 TRBV5-1 many 14 TGCGCCAGCAGCTTGGTAACGGCGAAAAACATTCAGTACTTC CASSLVTAKNIQYF
. TRBJ1-5 TRBV24-1 few 15 TGTGCCACCAGTGCGGTGGGAGGGATGGCTCAGCCCCAGCATTTT CATSAVGGMAQPQHF
. TRBJ1-2 TRBV2 many 13 TGTGCCAGCCGGACCGATGGGGACTATGGCTACACCTTC CASRTDGDYGYTF
TRBD1 TRBJ2-3 TRBV7-9 many 14 TGTGCCAGCAGCCTACAGGGGTCCACAGATACGCAGTATTTT CASSLQGSTDTQYF
TRBD2 TRBJ2-1 TRBV3-1 many 17 TGTGCCAGCAGCCAAGTAGCGGGAGGAAGCTCCTACAATGAGCAGTTCTTC CASSQVAGGSSYNEQFF
. TRBJ2-5 TRBV3-1 many 13 TGTGCCAGCAGCTCGCGGACTGTTCGGACCCAGTACTTC CASSSRTVRTQYF
TRBD2 TRBJ2-5 TRBV6-1 few 16 TGTGCCAGCAGCCTAGGGGCGGGAGGGCCCGAAGAGACCCAGTACTTC CASSLGAGGPEETQYF
. TRBJ2-1 TRBV28 many 13 TGTGCCAGCAGTTTAGAGGTTTACAATGAGCAGTTCTTC CASSLEVYNEQFF
. TRBJ2-7 TRBV3-1 . 15 TGTGCCAGCAGCCCCTCCGGGACAATGACCTACGAGCAGTACTTC CASSPSGTMTYEQYF
. TRBJ1-4 TRBV5-6 many 15 TGTGCCAGCAGCTTGGGGGCAGTGCCTAATGAAAAACTGTTTTTT CASSLGAVPNEKLFF
. TRBJ2-3 TRBV12-3/TRBV12-4 many 18 TGTGCCAGCAGTTTACGCCCCCCGACAAGGAACCACAGAGATACGCAGTATTTT CASSLRPPTRNHRDTQYF
. TRBJ1-4 TRBV18 many 14 TGTGCCAGCTCACCAGGGGTCGGGGATGAAAAACTGTTTTTT CASSPGVGDEKLFF
. TRBJ1-2 TRBV9 . 14 TGTGCCAGCAGCGCGTACAGGGCGGACTATGGCTACACCTTC CASSAYRADYGYTF
. TRBJ2-3 TRBV12-3/TRBV12-4 few 11 TGTGCCAGCAGCGAGGGGTATACGCAGTATTTT CASSEGYTQYF
TRBD2 TRBJ2-1 TRBV3-1 few 19 TGTGCCAGCAGCCCCTTTAGAGCGGGGGCCTCACCCCCTTACAATGAGCAGTTCTTC CASSPFRAGASPPYNEQFF